This T cell receptor beta chain was identified in a study of blood T cell repertoires in COVID-19. This table comes from immunoSEQ multiplex PCR, and its TCRdb copy is limited to in-frame clones, with some not included. The sample holds around 70,000 clones, approximately 90% seen once. Germline CDR1 SEHNR, CDR2 FQNEAQ (reference sequence). V lost 1 base and J 11 bases, leaving 9 bases between the germline ends. This CDR3 contains 13 residues. This clone came up a few times. The chain employs TRBV7-9 and TRBJ1-6; D not resolved. The TCR comes from a human donor in a cohort sampled during active COVID-19. The source material was peripheral blood. CDR3 in DNA: TGTGCCAGCAGCTTAGATCAGGAGGCACCCCTCCACTTT. Translated, it gives CASSLDQEAPLHF.